This TCR beta chain was found in a study of cytomegalovirus exposure and HLA in healthy donors listed by TCRdb under 2017. Notes on the research overall: According to an earlier analysis of 587 of the donors, 150 million to 200 million T cells yielded approximately 120 million unique TCR beta sequences and about 280 Gb of sequence data. About 320 gigabases of sequencing data and 70 million to 100 million unique TCR sequences were included in an early release covering 550 to 800 HLA-typed donors. Of the 300 to 400 genotyped donors, approximately 83% fell in the genetic ancestry cluster associated with self-reported Caucasian donors. The aim of the study was to test whether cataloging public T cell receptors could identify signatures of past pathogen exposure. The study profiled the T cell repertoires of under 850 subjects by immunosequencing and related them to cytomegalovirus serostatus. Besides the first cohort of approximately 710 subjects, a separate validation cohort made up of 120 different subjects was used. To predict cytomegalovirus infection status, the study combined high-throughput TCR immunosequencing, statistical association of individual TCRs with disease status, and machine learning. To study patterns of TCR occurrence, a later analysis re-analyzed previously published TCR beta repertoires from under 750 donors and added high-resolution HLA genotyping. In the later analysis, no new phenotypic data were used to find candidate immune exposures; instead, reliance was placed on TCR beta sequences and their occurrence across donors. An earlier analysis of 500 to 750 of the donors applied high-throughput TCR beta sequencing to assess whether each TCR beta V gene segment acted as functional or pseudogenic. Donor age, sex, ethnicity and CMV serostatus were compiled alongside the repertoire data. A later genetic analysis used genome-wide SNP genotypes for about 55% of the 666 donors, treating that subset as a discovery cohort. Every discovery cohort repertoire had been produced on one sequencing platform. Both class I and class II loci were covered by HLA typing, at four-digit resolution. The number of donors typed differed by locus, with about 629-640 for A, B, C, DRB1 and DQB1, around 520 for DQA1, under 610 for DPA1, and roughly 450 for DPB1. A few DR-DQ haplotypes were treated as single units for association and clustering because of strong linkage in the cohort. Among some 400 genotyped donors of the cohort, an average of roughly 230,000 unique TCR beta nucleotide sequences was sequenced per donor, of which about 18% were non-productive. Results and caveats for the whole study, not just this receptor: An earlier analysis of around 500 of the donors showed that most TCR beta V segments appeared in productive rearrangements either about 90% or about 30% of the time, which broadly matched IMGT annotations. HLA typing was unavailable for some donors at each locus, so association tests used only the typed subset. A few of the identified cytomegalovirus-associated TCR beta chains were confirmed in vitro to be specific for cytomegalovirus antigens. While some public TCRs were present in many individuals, most TCR sequences turned up only very rarely across donors. A later genetic analysis associated a missense DCLRE1C variant with V-gene and J-gene trimming of TCR beta chains, and an independent cohort replicated the association. Assigning TCR associations to individual alleles was difficult when HLA alleles, especially DR and DQ, strongly co-occurred. Compared with equally common non-associated chains, HLA-associated TCR beta chains in a later analysis were more clonally expanded and had lower generation probabilities. A further reported finding was that TCR beta sequences accurately predicted the HLA-A and HLA-B alleles for most subjects in the first cohort. CMV serostatus was the only immune exposure information available for the cohort. A cluster of highly shared sequence variants was judged likely to be a technical artifact of the sequencing pipeline. The classifier was reported to diagnose cytomegalovirus status with high specificity and sensitivity in both the original cohort and the validation cohort. According to the authors, the approach could potentially be generalized to other disease states and immunological phenotypes. A later analysis associated about 17,000 TCR beta sequences with specific HLA alleles at a false discovery rate of 0.05. The presence/absence analyses assumed that sequencing depth was roughly uniform across donors, and that assumption may not be true. In a later genetic analysis, fewer N-insertions in productive TCRs were reported among donors in an Asian-associated ancestry cluster than the approximately 670-donor mean. The study gave a list of about 150 TCR beta chains associated with cytomegalovirus. In a later analysis, most CMV-associated TCR beta chains were found to appear HLA-restricted, with HLA associations seemingly driven largely by CMV exposure. Several of the top co-occurrence clusters appeared to be linked to parvovirus B19, influenza, CMV and Epstein-Barr virus, according to a later analysis. The 87-base-pair reads could not distinguish some IMGT-functional V segments, including TRBV6-2 and TRBV6-3, so those segments were excluded. This cohort had only TCR beta chains sequenced, and the lack of alpha or paired-chain data limited which features could be detected. In a later analysis, TCR association rates were found to vary across HLA loci, with the most associated TCRs seen for DRB1 alleles and the fewest for HLA-C alleles. Because counts were too low, some 17 rarely observed V segments, including chromosome 9 orphons, were left out of the earlier analysis of approximately 500 of the donors. Correlated functional status among segregating V segments might be attributable to linkage disequilibrium, but an unknown experimental factor could not be ruled out.

The library was built by means of the immunoSEQ multiplex PCR assay. For the multiplex PCR, a mixture combining 60 forward primers for TCR Vbeta segments and 13 reverse primers for TCR Jbeta segments was used. Amplification of the CDR3 region of rearranged TCR beta genes was performed with a multiplex PCR assay on genomic DNA. On the Illumina HiSeq System, the amplified TCR beta libraries were sequenced as 87-base-pair reads. Under the source paper's analysis protocol: In a later analysis, roughly 80 million unique TCR beta chains were counted across the roughly 610 repertoires, and approximately 9.9 million of these chains were shared by at least two donors. Raw reads were error-corrected and collapsed into unique sequences with a nearest-neighbor algorithm that merged closely related sequences to remove PCR and sequencing errors. CDR3 sequences were aligned to IMGT reference sequences to assign V, D and J gene segments. For a sequence to be retained, a match of at least six nucleotides to both a V gene segment and a J gene segment was required. Rearrangements were classified as productive when the CDR3 lacked stop codons and remained in frame with V and J, and all other rearrangements were classified as non-productive. Following IMGT convention, CDR3 was defined as the stretch from the second conserved V-encoded cysteine to the conserved J-encoded phenylalanine. In an earlier analysis of roughly 610 of the donors, sequences lacking an unambiguous match to a single V gene segment were excluded. In an earlier analysis of 587 of the donors, a V segment was called functional when productive rearrangements were above 56.7%, and segregating when the standard deviation between donors exceeded 5%. A statistical classification framework was developed to diagnose cytomegalovirus status using the catalog of TCR beta chain sequences. In a later analysis, TCR nucleotide sequences were compared against IMGT/GENE-DB human TR gene sequences so that V and J genes could be assigned. A later analysis assigned CDR3 sequences and most-parsimonious VDJ recombination scenarios with the TCRdist pipeline. A later analysis defined each TCR beta chain by its CDR3 amino acid sequence plus V-gene family, and excluded reads lacking a unique V-gene family. To address suspected cross-contamination and a sequencing artifact, a later analysis removed a few hundred highly shared, low-generation-probability nucleotide sequences. In a later analysis, a clonal expansion index was calculated for each public chain from normalized within-repertoire ranks of inferred template counts. In a later analysis, generation probabilities were computed with a VDJ recombination model fitted to out-of-frame rearrangements, and the resulting probabilities were checked against IGoR. Hypergeometric tests were used in a later analysis to score TCR-TCR, TCR-HLA and TCR-CMV co-occurrence, with a repertoire-size bias correction applied to the TCR pairs. A later analysis estimated false discovery rates by permuting HLA or CMV assignments 20 times. In a later analysis, co-occurring TCRs were grouped using DBSCAN, and TCRdist sequence similarity was added for clustering within HLA-allele-positive subsets. Repertoires with fewer than 30,000 or more than 120,000 public chains were left out of co-occurrence clustering, as were four to six repertoires with anomalous nucleotide sharing. The immuneACCESS repertoire file appears here via TCRdb, limited to in-frame rearrangements. These files lack a portion of the clones; in checked studies, under half of the deficit traces to unresolved V genes, and the cause of the others is not known. V, J and clone size were drawn from that table, and D and trimming were deduced from the DNA. Counted in this sample were under 150,000 clones; under 90% of them appeared once. The ten most abundant clones make up about 2.3% of the sample.

V is trimmed back by 2 bases and J by 3 bases, and the junction contains 0 bases that no gene match accounts for. Taken from the germline V gene, the CDR1 and CDR2 loops are SGHVS and FNYEAQ. The CDR3 goes from the cysteine to the phenylalanine over 14 residues. Solely the CDR3 DNA is kept, with 42 bases framed from the first base. The cohort consisted of 600 to 700 healthy bone marrow donors. Cohort members were all nominally healthy when sampled, although unrecorded immune exposures were likely present. The donor tested CMV seronegative, placing the donor among the 350 or so seronegative members of the cohort. A peripheral blood sample was collected from each donor, and TCR beta sequencing was performed on peripheral blood mononuclear cells. The Qiagen DNeasy Blood Extraction Kit was used to extract genomic DNA from the blood cell samples. About this clone: Its antigen target is currently unknown. No base quality information exists; no much larger clone differs at one position.

The chain is made from TRBV7-6 and TRBJ2-1, and TRBD2 aligns with 8 junction nucleotides. This TCR was recovered from a male donor in good health and CMV-seronegative. Sequencing was carried out using PBMCs. The CDR3 amino acid sequence is: CASSLSGGYNEQFF. The nucleotide sequence is given as TGTGCCAGCAGCTTAAGCGGGGGCTACAATGAGCAGTTCTTC.